This T cell receptor beta chain is drawn from a study of OX40 agonist ivuxolimab in advanced cancers. The study in broad terms: Ivuxolimab was a fully human IgG2 agonistic monoclonal antibody targeting the costimulatory receptor OX40 (CD134). Intravenous ivuxolimab was administered to patients every 2 weeks at six dose levels: 0.01, 0.1, 0.3, 1.5, 3 and 10 mg/kg. Of the roughly 54 dose-escalation patients, hepatocellular carcinoma was present in around 19, melanoma in about 15, renal cell carcinoma in 9 and head and neck cancer in 9. The dose-escalation cohort was approximately 83% male with a mean age of about 60 years, ranging from roughly 23 to 79. Prior anti-PD-1, anti-PD-L1 or anti-CTLA-4 therapy was permitted, and approximately 40% of dose-escalation patients had received checkpoint inhibitors. Three dose-escalation patients achieved partial responses, one with hepatocellular carcinoma and two with cutaneous melanoma. Peripheral TCRbeta sequencing was intended to test whether TCR sequence diversity was altered and clonal T-cell expansion was caused by ivuxolimab. The paper covers the monotherapy dose-escalation part of the phase I ivuxolimab trial, which included N ≈ 50 patients.

What the authors observed across the whole study: Clonal expansion of both CD4+ and CD8+ blood T cells was observed from baseline to week 6 at doses 0.1 to 3.0 mg/kg. In partial responders in the 0.1-3.0 mg/kg groups, normalized peripheral clonal expansion was found to be among the lowest, especially among CD8+ T cells. The antigen specificity of the clonally expanded peripheral T cells was not determined. After ivuxolimab, more expanded clones were found on average in CD8+ T cells than in CD4+ T cells. Low levels of normalized T-cell clonal expansion were also seen in some nonresponding patients.

The trial excluded patients who had a history of autoimmune disease or were on systemic immunosuppression. Peripheral blood for TCR sequencing was collected from all dose cohorts at baseline, on cycle 4 day 1, and on cycle 7 day 1. The samples were taken from a phase I, first-in-human, multicenter, open-label dose-escalation trial of ivuxolimab. Adults with locally advanced or metastatic head and neck squamous cell, hepatocellular, melanoma or renal cell carcinoma were enrolled in the trial. Before TCR sequencing, CD4+ T cells and CD8+ T cells from peripheral blood were sorted into separate populations. To sequence the TCRbeta CDR3 region, genomic DNA was isolated from the sorted cells. The immunoSEQ Assay was used to sequence the TCRbeta CDR3 regions. Held by TCRdb, this immuneACCESS table contains in-frame sequences only and omits some clones. Under half of the omission traces to an unresolved V gene where checked; the cause of the rest is unknown. For this sample there are 35,000 to 40,000 clones; about 83% appear just once. Together, the top ten hold roughly an eighth of the sample.

For this clone: The antigen it recognizes is unknown. No qualities accompany the bases; no much larger clone lies one base away.

CDR1 and CDR2 are read off the germline V gene (reference sequence) as SEHNR and FQNEAQ. The CDR3 contains 12 residues, cysteine and phenylalanine counted. Of the read, only the CDR3 DNA is kept; its 36 bases are in frame from base 1. Cut back by 0 bases and 9 bases, the V and J ends lie 9 bases apart. The chain uses TRBV7-9 and TRBJ2-7; the D gene is unclear. This receptor was identified in an adult with an advanced solid tumor such as melanoma, head and neck, liver or kidney cancer. The sample in question was CD4+ or CD8+ T cells sorted from blood, obtained in a trial of the OX40 agonist ivuxolimab. The DNA sequence is given as TGTGCCAGCAGCTTAGCTTCCGGAAGGCAGTACTTC. Translated, this gives CASSLASGRQYF.